This T cell receptor (beta chain) was identified during a study of T-cell memory formation after mild COVID-19. Regarding this clonotype: Mismatch with germline at one junction end may stem from a read error.

Germline V CDR1 and CDR2: SGHAT, FQNNGV. The CDR3 has 12 amino acids. TCRdb called the 5' RACE reads again in MiXCR, with one record for every CDR3 protein. The data hold around 470,000 distinct CDR3 sequences, with around 19% observed a single time. V and J are TRBV11-2 and TRBJ2-5; D remains ambiguous. What was sequenced was PBMCs or a T cell subset sorted from them (not recorded which). The clonotype originates from an adult woman who had mild COVID-19 (a few samples of this study predate the infection). Cell type and time point are not known. The CDR3 sequence: CASSWFGENQYF. CDR3 in DNA: TGTGCCAGCAGCTGGTTCGGAGAGAACCAGTACTTC.